Each of the 31 T cell receptor beta chains below was sequenced from the same sample in a study of blood T cell repertoires in COVID-19. Data came from immunoSEQ multiplex PCR; TCRdb stores just in-frame clones and leaves some out. This sample has over 200,000 clones, with around 78% found just once. The sequenced material came from peripheral blood. Receptors were obtained from a woman between 65 and 79 years old with active or convalescent COVID-19.

The chain has TRBV10-1 and TRBJ2-2; 10 bases match TRBD2. Germline-derived CDR1 and CDR2 are WNHNN and SYGVQD (reference sequence). The CDR3 is 16 amino acids. V lost 6 bases to trimming and J lost 6 bases; unmatched junction nucleotides: 10. This CDR3 reads CASSPAGTSVPGELFF. The DNA for the CDR3 is TGCGCCAGCAGCCCTGCCGGGACTAGCGTCCCCGGGGAGCTGTTTTTT.

The chain has TRBV18 and TRBJ2-7; TRBD1 aligns across 8 bases. The trim removed 3 bases at V and 3 bases at J, leaving 4 bases unmatched. From germline, CDR1 is KGHSH and CDR2 LQKENI. The CDR3 contains 14 residues. In DNA form, the CDR3 reads TGTGCCAGCTCACCCGGACAGGGCATCTACGAGCAGTACTTC. It translates to CASSPGQGIYEQYF.

This clone came up once. The chain recombines TRBV15 with TRBJ2-5; D uncertain. The V and J ends lost 3 bases and 1 base respectively, with 9 bases between them. This CDR3 has 14 residues. Germline V gives CDR1 LNHNV, CDR2 YYDKDF (reference sequence). The CDR3 spells CATSRFTTQETQYF. In nucleotides, the CDR3 is TGTGCCACCAGCAGGTTTACTACCCAAGAGACCCAGTACTTC.

The V and J genes are TRBV7-9 and TRBJ1-2; D gene ambiguous. The CDR3 has 14 residues. The V and J ends lost 1 base and 2 bases respectively, with 8 bases between them. Germline CDR1 and CDR2: SEHNR and FQNEAQ (reference sequence). For the CDR3, the DNA is TGTGCCAGCAGCTTAGGAGTACTCAACTATGGCTACACCTTC. It encodes CASSLGVLNYGYTF.

The V call is TRBV10-3, the J call TRBJ2-5; D gene unclear. Trimming shortened V by 2 bases and J by 4 bases, and 11 bases separated the two germline ends. This CDR3 contains 14 residues. Germline lookup yields CDR1 ENHRY and CDR2 SYGVKD. The CDR3 bases are TGTGCCATCAGTGAGACAGCCGGTGGAGAGACCCAGTACTTC. Translation gives CAISETAGGETQYF.

The chain is built from TRBV10-3 and TRBJ2-3; D is unclear. Trimming took off 2 bases at V and 6 bases at J, with 6 bases between the two ends. The CDR3 loop spans 12 amino acids. Germline values: CDR1 ENHRY, CDR2 SYGVKD. The CDR3 bases are TGTGCCATCAGTGAGAGCGCGGATACGCAGTATTTT. It translates to CAISESADTQYF.

V is TRBV7-9 and J is TRBJ2-4; D not certain. The CDR3 is 13 amino acids. The germline V gene encodes CDR1 SEHNR and CDR2 FQNEAQ (reference sequence). Trimming removed 5 bases from V and 8 bases from J, with 13 bases in between. CDR3 bases: TGTGCCAGCAGCCCCCCGCGTGTAGACATTCAGTACTTC. Amino acid sequence: CASSPPRVDIQYF.

CDR3 bases: TGTGCCAGTACCCTGGACAGGCCTTTCTCTGGAAACACCATATATTTT. This translates into CASTLDRPFSGNTIYF. The chain employs TRBV19 and TRBJ1-3; the match to TRBD1 covers 7 bases. Germline CDR1 LNHDA, CDR2 SQIVND (reference sequence). Trimming at V came to 7 bases and at J to 0 bases, leaving 9 bases not matched to a gene. The CDR3 totals 16 residues. Full variable domain (missing parts from reference TRBV19 and TRBJ1-3): DGGITQSPKYLFRKEGQNVTLSCEQNLNHDAMYWYRQDPGQGLRLIYYSQIVNDFQKGDIAEGYSVSREKKESFPLTVTSAQKNPTAFYLCASTLDRPFSGNTIYFGEGSWLTVV.

A single count supports this clone. J is TRBJ1-1 and V is TRBV7-6; 9 nucleotides line up with TRBD1. The germline CDR1 and CDR2 sequences are SGHVS and FNYEAQ. This CDR3 region has 17 residues. Trimming at V came to 2 bases and at J to 7 bases, leaving 14 bases not matched to a gene. In nucleotides, the CDR3 is TGTGCCAGCAGCTTACGTTCACAGGGGGCGAGCGCAAGTGAAGCTTTCTTT. It codes for CASSLRSQGASASEAFF.

This clone has just one count. The genes are TRBV28 and TRBJ2-2; 7 positions agree with TRBD2. The germline gives CDR1 MDHEN, CDR2 SYDVKM. The CDR3 extends over 17 amino acids. J gave up 6 bases and V 5 bases, and 15 bases lay outside the gene matches. The CDR3 coding sequence is TGTGCCAGCAGTCCACCCCGGGGAGGGGAACGTGCCGGGGAGCTGTTTTTT. Protein: CASSPPRGGERAGELFF.

The chain links TRBV11-2 to TRBJ2-3; a weak D match, TRBD1 (6 bases). The germline V gene encodes CDR1 SGHAT and CDR2 FQNNGV. V lost 4 bases, J lost 7 bases, and 15 bases lay in between. The CDR3 extends over 14 amino acids. This CDR3 is CASSSPTGSNTQYF. In nucleotides, the CDR3 is TGTGCCAGCAGCTCCCCGACAGGCTCAAATACGCAGTATTTT.

The rearrangement links TRBV6-4 to TRBJ2-1, with a possible D match to TRBD2 (5 bases). The germline V and J ends were trimmed by 5 bases and 10 bases, with 12 bases remaining between them. This CDR3 comprises 12 residues. Germline lookup yields CDR1 MRHNA and CDR2 SNTAGT. DNA for the CDR3: TGTGCCAGCAGTCTAGTGGGCGGGGAGCAGTTCTTC. Its protein product is CASSLVGGEQFF.

This clone has at least ten counts. The V call is TRBV5-4, the J call TRBJ2-3; D remains ambiguous. Trimming stripped 3 bases from V and 2 bases from J, with 10 bases between. Germline CDR1 SGHNT, CDR2 YYREEE (reference sequence). The length of the CDR3 is 14 residues. The CDR3 DNA is TGTGCCAGCAGCTACCTAGAGGACACAGATACGCAGTATTTT. Translated: CASSYLEDTDTQYF. The whole variable domain, filled in from reference TRBV5-4 and TRBJ2-3, reads ETGVTQSPTHLIKTRGQQVTLRCSSQSGHNTVSWYQQALGQGPQFIFQYYREEENGRGNFPPRFSGLQFPNYSSELNVNALELDDSALYLCASSYLEDTDTQYFGPGTRLTVL.

V and J are TRBV4-1 and TRBJ1-4; a possible D gene is TRBD1 (5 bases). The CDR3 sequence is 16 residues long. Germline assignment: CDR1 MGHRA and CDR2 YSYEKL. Trimming shortened V by 2 bases and J by 8 bases, and 18 bases separated the two germline ends. CDR3 DNA sequence: TGCGCCAGCAGCCAAAACCCGCGAGGCGGGGGGGAAAAACTGTTTTTT. Amino acid sequence: CASSQNPRGGGEKLFF.

The chain combines TRBV3-1 (or the pseudogene TRBV3-2) with TRBJ1-1, with 12 bases that match TRBD1. Germline CDR1 reads LGHDT; CDR2 reads YNNKEL (reference sequence). After removal of 4 bases from V and 6 bases from J, the junction contained 9 bases not matched to a gene. The CDR3 extends over 16 amino acids. This CDR3 reads CASSPLQGQGAAEAFF. For the CDR3, the DNA is TGTGCCAGCAGCCCACTCCAGGGACAGGGGGCCGCTGAAGCTTTCTTT.

The chain combines TRBV11-2 with TRBJ1-3, with TRBD1 as a possible D gene (6 bases). From germline, CDR1 is SGHAT and CDR2 FQNNGV. V dropped 3 bases and J dropped 0 bases, with 9 bases sitting between them. The CDR3 contains 15 residues. Written as DNA, the CDR3 is TGTGCCAGCAGCTTCGAGGACAGCTCTGGAAACACCATATATTTT. Encoded protein: CASSFEDSSGNTIYF.

The chain recombines TRBV5-5 with TRBJ2-3; 7 bases are shared with TRBD1. This CDR3 contains 17 residues. Germline V gene data show CDR1 as SGHKS and CDR2 as YYEKEE (reference sequence). Trimming cost V 2 bases and J 5 bases; bases outside gene matches: 14. This CDR3 reads CASSFIRGQRVGDTQYF. DNA of the CDR3: TGTGCCAGCAGCTTCATTAGGGGGCAACGGGTGGGAGATACGCAGTATTTT.

This rearrangement joins TRBV24-1 to TRBJ2-3; D is possibly TRBD2 (5 bases). The germline gives CDR1 KGHDR, CDR2 SFDVKD. The CDR3 totals 14 residues. V lost 3 bases to trimming and J lost 2 bases, with 8 bases between them. The CDR3 loop reads CATSDQRNTDTQYF. The CDR3 DNA sequence: TGTGCCACCAGTGATCAGCGGAACACAGATACGCAGTATTTT.

The V call is TRBV10-3, the J call TRBJ1-5; D not certain. This CDR3 contains 14 residues. CDR1 ENHRY and CDR2 SYGVKD come from the germline V gene. The ends were cut back, 0 bases at V and 10 bases at J, with 13 bases in the middle. The CDR3 nucleotides read TGTGCCATCAGTGAGTCGACTATAAATCGTCCCCAGCATTTT. Amino acids: CAISESTINRPQHF.

The chain joins TRBV5-4 to TRBJ2-2; 7 bases line up with TRBD1. The CDR3 covers 15 residues. V was pared by 4 bases and J by 3 bases, with 6 bases of the junction left unmatched. Germline assignment: CDR1 SGHNT and CDR2 YYREEE (reference sequence). CDR3 sequence reads: CASSRTTGDTGELFF. CDR3 DNA: TGTGCCAGCAGCCGTACTACAGGGGACACCGGGGAGCTGTTTTTT.

This clone was detected only once. The CDR3 sequence: CASTGTGGSQPQHF. The CDR3 coding sequence is TGTGCCAGTACCGGGACAGGGGGCTCTCAGCCCCAGCATTTT. The rearrangement joins TRBV19 to TRBJ1-5; 12 bases agree with TRBD1. The CDR3 is made up of 14 amino acids. V shed 7 bases and J 6 bases; nucleotides not matched to a gene: 4. The germline CDR1 and CDR2 sequences are LNHDA and SQIVND (reference sequence).

The chain joins TRBV12-3 or TRBV12-4 to TRBJ1-2; the D is unclear. The CDR3 consists of 13 residues. Trimming pared 8 bases from V and 8 bases from J, leaving 18 bases between. For the CDR3, the DNA is TGTGCCAGCGGGCGGGCCCTCCGAGGAGGCTACACCTTC. Translated, it gives CASGRALRGGYTF.

The chain couples TRBV5-1 to TRBJ2-2; 7 nucleotides line up with TRBD2. V trimming: 3 bases; J trimming: 4 bases; junction bases outside the gene matches: 0. Germline V gene lookup returns CDR1 SGHRS and CDR2 YFSETQ. The CDR3 length is 13 residues. CDR3 protein: CASSWGGTGELFF. The CDR3 DNA is TGCGCCAGCAGCTGGGGGGGCACCGGGGAGCTGTTTTTT.

V and J are TRBV7-6 and TRBJ2-2, with a possible D match to TRBD2 (5 bases). Trimming left V 3 bases short and J 6 bases short, with 20 bases between. This CDR3 spans 17 amino acids. CDR1 is SGHVS, CDR2 FNYEAQ, per germline. Here the CDR3 DNA reads TGTGCCAGCAGCTTCCTTGTCGAGGGTGGGGAATCCGGGGAGCTGTTTTTT. The encoded protein is CASSFLVEGGESGELFF.

In DNA, the CDR3 is TGTGCCAGCAGTGTAGACAGGGGCCAGCCCCAGCATTTT. It encodes CASSVDRGQPQHF. This chain uses TRBV27 with TRBJ1-5; TRBD1 agrees at 8 bases. This CDR3 has 13 amino acids. CDR1 is MNHEY and CDR2 is SMNVEV in the germline V gene (reference sequence). J lost 7 bases, V lost 5 bases, and 4 bases had no gene match.

V usage is TRBV4-2 and J usage is TRBJ2-3; a weak D match, TRBD2 (5 bases). In germline, CDR1 is LGHNA, CDR2 YNFKEQ. Between the trimmed V and J ends, which lost 0 bases and 0 bases, there was a span of 10 bases. The CDR3 length is 16 residues. CDR3 amino acids: CASSQDFSASTDTQYF. Here the CDR3 DNA reads TGTGCCAGCAGCCAAGATTTTAGCGCCAGCACAGATACGCAGTATTTT.

The V gene is TRBV6-5, the J gene TRBJ2-1, with D perhaps matching TRBD1 (6 bases). The CDR3 is 14 residues long. In germline, CDR1 is MNHEY, CDR2 SVGAGI. Trimming removed 5 bases at V and 4 bases at J, with 12 bases between. Here the CDR3 DNA reads TGTGCCAGCAGTCATCCCACAGGGTACAATGAGCAGTTCTTC. Protein product: CASSHPTGYNEQFF.

V is TRBV11-3 and J is TRBJ2-2, with 8 bases matching TRBD1. There are 15 residues in the CDR3. Trimming removed 3 bases from V and 4 bases from J; junction bases left unmatched: 4. Germline V lookup: CDR1 SGHNT, CDR2 YENEEA. The CDR3 DNA is TGTGCCAGCAGCTTGATAACAGGGGGCACCGGGGAGCTGTTTTTT. It specifies CASSLITGGTGELFF.

V and J are TRBV7-8 and TRBJ2-3; tentatively, D is TRBD1 (5 bases). CDR3 length: 15 residues. Trimming took 8 bases from V and 3 from J, leaving 18 bases between them. In germline, CDR1 is SGHVS, CDR2 FQNEAQ. CDR3 in DNA: TGTGCCAGCCACCTCAGGGTGGGGCGGACAGATACGCAGTATTTT. This codes for CASHLRVGRTDTQYF.

This clone was recorded only once. The rearrangement links TRBV5-1 to TRBJ2-1; 11 positions match TRBD2. There are 20 residues in the CDR3. Germline V gene data show CDR1 as SGHRS and CDR2 as YFSETQ. V gave up 5 bases and J gave up 0 bases; unmatched junction bases: 16. CDR3: CASRPLSSTSGSPSYNEQFF. CDR3 DNA sequence: TGCGCCAGCAGGCCTCTGTCGAGCACTAGCGGGAGTCCCTCCTACAATGAGCAGTTCTTC.

V usage is TRBV7-6 and J usage is TRBJ2-3; 15 bases agree with TRBD2. The CDR3 loop spans 17 amino acids. After removal of 5 bases from V and 4 bases from J, the junction contained 7 bases not matched to a gene. The germline V gene has CDR1 SGHVS and CDR2 FNYEAQ. CDR3 protein: CASSRTSGGAGADTQYF. The DNA of the CDR3 is TGTGCCAGCAGCCGGACTAGCGGGGGGGCCGGCGCAGATACGCAGTATTTT.